Listed below are T cell receptor beta chains from one sample, sequenced in a study of regulatory T cells in long-lasting Graves disease. MiXCR, applied by TCRdb to the multiplex PCR reads, yields one record per CDR3 protein. The sample lists 550,000 to 700,000 distinct CDR3 sequences, about 16% occurring once. These data also formed part of another study, on T cells in Graves' hyperthyroidism and ophthalmopathy.

Sequencing was performed on peripheral blood mononuclear cells (PBMCs), taken at new diagnosis, from a patient treated with antithyroid drugs. The receptor set was obtained from a young man with Graves disease. CDR3s include the opening cysteine and the closing phenylalanine or tryptophan.

j_call v_call cdr3_aa
TRBJ2-3 TRBV30 CAWSYGLGFTDTQYF
TRBJ1-4 TRBV9 CASSPMGSAVEKLFF
TRBJ2-1 TRBV6-1 CASSEGTSGIYNEQFF
TRBJ1-1 TRBV7-9 CASSFPAGSDSSAFF
TRBJ2-7 TRBV2 CASSPRGGYEQYF
TRBJ2-1 TRBV12-3/TRBV12-4 CASSLTGFREQFF
TRBJ2-2 TRBV5-1 CASSLVDETGELFF
TRBJ1-2 TRBV12-3/TRBV12-4 CASRSHGQGAYGYTF
TRBJ1-5 TRBV18 CASSPVRGDNSNQPQHF
TRBJ1-4 TRBV4-1 CASSIGPRSPNEKLFF
TRBJ2-3 TRBV28 CASTSAAGVSDTQYF
TRBJ1-5 TRBV20-1 CSARDVDRGDNQPQHF
TRBJ2-7 TRBV3-1 CASSQGPGSGQQYF
TRBJ1-5 TRBV7-2 CASSSGINNQPQHF
TRBJ1-1 TRBV20-1 CSASLWGRNTEAFF
TRBJ1-2 TRBV20-1 CSAIDNYGYTF
TRBJ1-1 TRBV14 CASSPRWRGNTEAFF
TRBJ1-2 TRBV2 CASSGTGVGYTF
TRBJ1-5 TRBV29-1 CSVTWGEGQPQHF
TRBJ2-6 TRBV28 CASSFAGLSGANVLTF
TRBJ2-3 TRBV15 CATSPHGTDTQYF
TRBJ2-7 TRBV9 CASSVPSRPYEQYF
TRBJ1-1 TRBV6-1 CASSEEGSWPLKFF
TRBJ1-1 TRBV27 CASSSPARTVRAFF
TRBJ2-3 TRBV5-1 CASTEGGGTDTQYF
TRBJ2-7 TRBV12-3/TRBV12-4 CASSFRRDDKQYF
TRBJ1-5 TRBV7-2 CASSLAAGTPSNQPQHF
TRBJ1-4 TRBV20-1 CSARPGTGYEKLFF
TRBJ2-5 TRBV20-1 CSARDFRRQYF
TRBJ1-1 TRBV20-1 CSARDPGTGGTEAFF
TRBJ2-7 TRBV30 CAWRDTGILEQYF
TRBJ2-5 TRBV29-1 CSVGLAGGPGPKTQYF
TRBJ2-7 TRBV20-1 CSASSPEWIYEQYF
TRBJ2-2 TRBV28 CASSNGELFF
TRBJ2-1 TRBV3-1 CASSQDRLRGLAVGEQFF
TRBJ1-2 TRBV6-1 CASSHGGDSGGYTF
TRBJ1-2 TRBV2 CASSRTGTGNYGYTF
TRBJ1-4 TRBV7-9 CASSASGTGVEKLFF
TRBJ2-7 TRBV20-1 CSAGGGPRDRARDEQYF
TRBJ2-1 TRBV7-9 CASSMGTNLYNEQFF
TRBJ2-1 TRBV5-1 CASSLAPTGSYNEQFF
TRBJ1-3 TRBV6-1 CASTRDRRYTIYF
TRBJ2-7 TRBV28 CASKGGYEQYF
TRBJ1-1 TRBV2 CASSGSVHEDTEAFF
TRBJ1-2 TRBV12-3/TRBV12-4 CASSSPDREDYGYTF
TRBJ2-1 TRBV12-3/TRBV12-4 CASSRGHPYNEQFF
TRBJ2-5 TRBV6-2/TRBV6-3 CASSYSGTSFRTQYF
TRBJ1-1 TRBV7-6 CASSSTPDLWGAFF
TRBJ1-2 TRBV11-2 CASSPHREEIYGYTF
TRBJ1-1 TRBV10-3 CAISEYRGDTEAFF
TRBJ2-1 TRBV11-2 CASSLVGLAGIPSSYNEQFF
TRBJ1-2 TRBV7-6 CASSPSQVTTYGYTF
TRBJ2-3 TRBV27 CASSHMEKSTDTQYF
TRBJ1-2 TRBV20-1 CSARVPRDYGYTF
TRBJ1-6 TRBV25-1 CASSRPGAGGNSPLHF
TRBJ2-1 TRBV27 CATLRGPYNEQFF
TRBJ2-1 TRBV7-9 CASSLQAGGGPYNEQFF